The TCR beta chain described here comes from a study of shared clonotypes between healthy human individuals. Study-wide points: The generation probabilities recorded for non-shared clonotypes fell below those of clonotypes shared by all four donors.

In the case of this clone: No antigen is known for it.

Every immunoSEQ plate was one replicate of a subset's evenly spread DNA. Clones were sequenced by immunoSEQ multiplex PCR, and TCRdb holds only the in-frame ones, with some missing. Altogether around 690,000 clones are present, about 90% being singletons, with the ten largest covering 34%. Germline V gene lookup returns CDR1 MDHEN and CDR2 SYDVKM. With V trimmed by 6 bases and J by 8 bases, 8 bases remained unmatched. CDR3 length: 14 amino acids. CD45RO+ cells and CCR7-negative CD45RA+ TemRA cells were combined as CD8 memory. Sequenced: memory CD8+ T cells from PBMCs. The subset denotes: CD45RO+ cells pooled with CCR7-negative TemRA cells. The sequence derives from a man between 18 and 29 years old in good health. Some clones in this sample may be carry-over from other donors' samples. The J gene is TRBJ2-3, the V gene TRBV28; 10 nucleotides agree with TRBD1. For the CDR3, the DNA is TGTGCCAGCAGACCGGGACAGGGGCCCCCTACGCAGTATTTT. Translated, it gives CASRPGQGPPTQYF.